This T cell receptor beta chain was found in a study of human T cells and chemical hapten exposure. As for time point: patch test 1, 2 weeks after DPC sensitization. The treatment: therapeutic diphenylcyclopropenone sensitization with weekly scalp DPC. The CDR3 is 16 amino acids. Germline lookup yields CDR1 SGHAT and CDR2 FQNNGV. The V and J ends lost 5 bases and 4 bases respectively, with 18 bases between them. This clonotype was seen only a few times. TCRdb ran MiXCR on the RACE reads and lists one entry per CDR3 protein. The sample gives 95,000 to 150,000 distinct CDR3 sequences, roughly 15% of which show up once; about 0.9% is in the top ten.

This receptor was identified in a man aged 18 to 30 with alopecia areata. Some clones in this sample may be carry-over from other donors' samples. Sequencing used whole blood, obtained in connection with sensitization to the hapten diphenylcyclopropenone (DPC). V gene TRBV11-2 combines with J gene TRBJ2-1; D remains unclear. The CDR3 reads CASSLSISNFYNEQFF. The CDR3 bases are TGTGCCAGCAGCCTTAGCATATCAAACTTTTACAATGAGCAGTTCTTC.